This TCR beta chain was captured in a study of blood T cell repertoires in COVID-19. Looking at the study overall: Samples came from the United States, Italy and Spain, spanning acute and convalescent COVID-19. Sources were T cells, B-cell-depleted T cells, or PBMCs; the material itself was cDNA or gDNA.

Methods used by the authors: Cell counts per sample came from amplifying reference gene primers. Method: immunoSEQ multiplex PCR; TCRdb's copy keeps in-frame clones and lacks some. V, J and clone size are those of that table, while D and trimming were read from the DNA. The sample records fewer than 60,000 clones, roughly 85% being singletons. CDR3 length: 16 amino acids. Germline V gene data show CDR1 as SGDLS and CDR2 as YYNGEE. V shed 2 bases, J shed 8 bases, and the junction held 11 bases outside the gene matches. The receptor's source is a man between 60 and 70 years old with acute or convalescent COVID-19. V usage is TRBV9 and J usage is TRBJ2-1; the match to TRBD1 covers 9 bases. Sequenced: peripheral blood. The CDR3 protein is CASSVLPGQGNDEQFF. In DNA form, the CDR3 reads TGTGCCAGCAGCGTGCTACCGGGACAGGGTAACGATGAGCAGTTCTTC.